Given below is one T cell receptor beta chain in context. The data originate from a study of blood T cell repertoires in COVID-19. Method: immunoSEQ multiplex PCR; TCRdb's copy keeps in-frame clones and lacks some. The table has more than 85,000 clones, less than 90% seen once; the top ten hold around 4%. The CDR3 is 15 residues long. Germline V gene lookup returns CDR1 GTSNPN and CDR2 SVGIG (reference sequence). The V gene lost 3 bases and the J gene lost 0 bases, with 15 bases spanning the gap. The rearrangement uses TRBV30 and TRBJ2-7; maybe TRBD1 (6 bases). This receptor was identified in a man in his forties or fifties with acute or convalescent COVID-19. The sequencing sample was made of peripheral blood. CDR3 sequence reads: CAWSLGTSISYEQYF. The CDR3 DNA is TGTGCCTGGAGCCTAGGGACATCGATCTCCTACGAGCAGTACTTC.